Listed below are T cell receptor beta chains from one sample, sequenced in a study of CXCR3-negative and CXCR3-positive naive CD8 T cells. After re-calling the 5' RACE reads, TCRdb lists one entry per CDR3 protein, DNA absent. The data show roughly 100,000 distinct CDR3 sequences, and the top ten clones hold 0.38%. The material sequenced was naive CXCR3+ CD8+ T cells from blood. The receptors here all came from a human donor in good health. Some clones in this sample may be carry-over from other donors' samples. The CDR3 runs from the conserved cysteine through the conserved F or W.

len	v_gene	j_gene	CDR3aa
13	TRBV7-9	TRBJ1-1	CASRPQGITEAFF
15	TRBV7-9	TRBJ1-2	CASSPRDRGPYGYTF
15	TRBV29-1	TRBJ2-5	CSGILGGRVQETQYF
12	TRBV10-3	TRBJ2-7	CAIAGISYEQYF
13	TRBV6-5	TRBJ1-1	CASSYLGNTEAFF
14	TRBV27	TRBJ2-7	CASSFPDRLGEQYF
15	TRBV4-1	TRBJ2-5	CASSHEGNNQETQYF
14	TRBV3-1	TRBJ1-1	CASSPGTIFTEAFF
14	TRBV6-6	TRBJ2-3	CASSYVSATDTQYF
17	TRBV5-1	TRBJ2-7	CASSSHPDSPGDYEQYF
13	TRBV12-3/TRBV12-4	TRBJ2-7	CASSFQVAYEQYF
15	TRBV4-2	TRBJ2-7	CASSQDSWTQNEQYF
12	TRBV12-3/TRBV12-4	TRBJ1-1	CASSFGWPEAFF
13	TRBV19	TRBJ2-1	CASSTTGSDEQFF
12	TRBV25-1	TRBJ2-2	CASSIGAGELFF
19	TRBV4-1	TRBJ1-1	CASSHPNRGEQGGETEAFF
15	TRBV28	TRBJ2-1	CASSLSNRLYNEQFF
16	TRBV27	TRBJ2-1	CASSSGLAGTYNEQFF